These T cell receptor beta chains were read from a single sample in a study of blood T cell repertoires in COVID-19. Sequenced by immunoSEQ multiplex PCR; TCRdb stores in-frame clones only, minus some. This table holds around 300,000 clones, approximately 90% found once. The sequenced sample was peripheral blood. The receptor set was obtained from a woman younger than 45 with active or convalescent COVID-19. Each CDR3 is given with its conserved first and last residue. The order of the fields is clone size, D gene, J gene, CDR3 length, V gene, CDR3 protein, CDR3 DNA. The D gene is left open where the match is weak. The size field is filled for only some rows; it gives once, few, many or a size class.

few	TRBD1	TRBJ2-2	15	TRBV7-8	CASTPKTGRTGELFF	TGTGCCAGCACCCCAAAGACAGGGAGAACCGGGGAGCTGTTTTTT
NA	TRBD1	TRBJ1-1	14	TRBV7-9	CASSFQGGGTEAFF	TGTGCCAGCAGCTTTCAGGGGGGTGGGACTGAAGCTTTCTTT
NA	NA	TRBJ1-3	16	TRBV7-2	CASSPSYSFSGNTIYF	TGTGCCAGCAGCCCCTCCTACAGCTTCTCTGGAAACACCATATATTTT
NA	TRBD1	TRBJ1-1	13	TRBV7-2	CASSTTGRTEAFF	TGTGCCAGCAGCACGACAGGGAGGACTGAAGCTTTCTTT
NA	TRBD2	TRBJ2-1	17	TRBV4-3	CASSQDGVAGSYNEQFF	TGCGCCAGCAGCCAAGATGGGGTAGCGGGCTCCTACAATGAGCAGTTCTTC
NA	NA	TRBJ1-1	13	TRBV4-1	CASSQAMNTEAFF	TGCGCCAGCAGCCAGGCAATGAACACTGAAGCTTTCTTT
NA	TRBD1	TRBJ1-5	13	TRBV30	CAWSRQGFSPQHF	TGTGCCTGGAGTCGACAGGGGTTTTCGCCCCAGCATTTT
NA	TRBD1	TRBJ2-2	15	TRBV2	CASLRDRALTGELFF	TGTGCCAGCCTGAGGGACAGGGCCCTCACCGGGGAGCTGTTTTTT
once	TRBD2	TRBJ2-3	15	TRBV9	CASSLRLAGTDTQYF	TGTGCCAGCAGCCTTCGACTAGCGGGGACAGATACGCAGTATTTT
NA	TRBD2	TRBJ2-3	13	TRBV2	CASTLAGTDTQYF	TGTGCCAGCACCCTAGCGGGAACAGATACGCAGTATTTT
few	NA	TRBJ1-6	15	TRBV5-1	CASKQGYSYNSPLHF	TGCGCCAGCAAACAGGGTTACTCCTATAATTCACCCCTCCACTTT
NA	NA	TRBJ2-1	13	TRBV27	CASSLVRSHEQFF	TGTGCCAGCAGTTTAGTCAGGTCTCATGAGCAGTTCTTC
NA	NA	TRBJ2-2	17	TRBV7-3	CASGFPKTGPNTGELFF	TGTGCCAGCGGTTTCCCGAAGACAGGCCCGAACACCGGGGAGCTGTTTTTT
NA	NA	TRBJ2-3	13	TRBV6-5	CATRRERSDTQYF	TGTGCCACCAGGAGGGAACGCTCAGATACGCAGTATTTT
NA	TRBD1	TRBJ1-4	14	TRBV28	CASSIQGAREKLFF	TGTGCCAGCAGCATACAGGGGGCTCGGGAAAAACTGTTTTTT
NA	NA	TRBJ1-6	15	TRBV7-9	CASSPGGEFRAALHF	TGTGCCAGCAGCCCGGGGGGGGAGTTCCGTGCGGCCCTCCACTTT
NA	NA	TRBJ2-1	12	TRBV5-1	CASSASGNEQFF	TGCGCCAGCAGCGCCTCAGGCAATGAGCAGTTCTTC
NA	TRBD2	TRBJ2-3	14	TRBV19	CASSIGGGTDTQYF	TGTGCCAGTAGTATAGGGGGGGGAACAGATACGCAGTATTTT
NA	NA	TRBJ2-7	13	TRBV9	CASSAWGDYEQYF	TGTGCCAGCAGCGCCTGGGGGGACTACGAGCAGTACTTC
NA	NA	TRBJ1-2	14	TRBV3-1/TRBV3-2	CASSQEVSNYGYTF	TGTGCCAGCAGTCAGGAGGTCTCTAACTATGGCTACACCTTC
NA	NA	TRBJ1-6	13	TRBV27	CASMRGASSPLHF	TGTGCCAGCATGCGGGGAGCGAGTTCACCCCTCCACTTT
NA	TRBD1	TRBJ1-5	17	TRBV28	CASNLEGGAYSNQPQHF	TGTGCCAGCAACCTTGAAGGGGGCGCATATAGCAATCAGCCCCAGCATTTT
NA	TRBD1	TRBJ1-2	13	TRBV7-9	CASSPQGPYGYTF	TGTGCCAGCAGCCCACAGGGGCCCTATGGCTACACCTTC
NA	NA	TRBJ1-5	15	TRBV6-1	CASSEGRAVNQPQHF	TGTGCCAGCAGTGAAGGGAGGGCCGTCAATCAGCCCCAGCATTTT
NA	TRBD1	TRBJ1-6	15	TRBV28	CASRQGGTGSSPLHF	TGTGCCAGCAGACAAGGTGGGACAGGTTCCTCACCCCTCCACTTT